The 19 T cell receptor beta chains presented below share a single source sample, sequenced in a study of blood T cell repertoires in COVID-19. Libraries were prepared by immunoSEQ multiplex PCR; TCRdb keeps only in-frame clonotypes and omits some of them. The sample includes about 250,000 clones, 75% to 85% of them seen just once. Sequencing used peripheral blood. These TCRs come from a human donor in a cohort sampled during active COVID-19.

The rearrangement uses TRBV10-3 and TRBJ2-7; 7 nucleotides align to TRBD2. V lost 3 bases, J lost 3 bases, and 2 bases stayed unmatched. Germline V gives CDR1 ENHRY, CDR2 SYGVKD. The CDR3 loop spans 13 amino acids. CDR3 nucleotide sequence: TGTGCCATCAGTGATGGGGGGGACTACGAGCAGTACTTC. It specifies CAISDGGDYEQYF.

This chain connects TRBV5-4 to TRBJ2-1; the match to TRBD2 covers 9 bases. Germline V gene data show CDR1 as SGHNT and CDR2 as YYREEE (reference sequence). V gave up 4 bases and J gave up 4 bases; unmatched junction bases: 18. There are 19 residues in the CDR3. CDR3 nucleotides: TGTGCCAGCAGCCCGAGGGGGGGGATAGCGGGAGCCGCTTACAATGAGCAGTTCTTC. Residues: CASSPRGGIAGAAYNEQFF. The full variable domain, completed using reference TRBV5-4 and TRBJ2-1, is ETGVTQSPTHLIKTRGQQVTLRCSSQSGHNTVSWYQQALGQGPQFIFQYYREEENGRGNFPPRFSGLQFPNYSSELNVNALELDDSALYLCASSPRGGIAGAAYNEQFFGPGTRLTVL.

The chain recombines TRBV10-3 with TRBJ1-5; no clear D gene. The CDR3 has 13 residues. V was cut by 2 bases and J by 7 bases, with 9 bases left in between. The germline gives CDR1 ENHRY, CDR2 SYGVKD. The DNA of the CDR3 is TGTGCCATCAGTGAGGCACAGCTCCAGCCCCAGCATTTT. It yields the protein CAISEAQLQPQHF.

The chain has TRBV5-5 and TRBJ1-1; D uncertain. The V and J ends lost 7 bases and 0 bases respectively, with 16 bases between them. CDR1 and CDR2 (germline): SGHKS, YYEKEE (reference sequence). This CDR3 has 15 amino acids. The CDR3 DNA reads TGTGCCAGCTGGCAGTGGGTCGACATGAACACTGAAGCTTTCTTT. It translates to CASWQWVDMNTEAFF.

This clone occurred once. The V call is TRBV10-2, the J call TRBJ2-1, with 11 nucleotides matching TRBD1. The germline gives CDR1 WSHSY, CDR2 SAAADI. The CDR3 has 16 residues. V gave up 5 bases and J gave up 4 bases; unmatched junction bases: 7. The CDR3 loop reads CASSTRTGGYYNEQFF. The DNA for the CDR3 is TGCGCCAGCAGTACACGGACAGGGGGCTATTACAATGAGCAGTTCTTC.

This clone was seen a handful of times. The V gene is TRBV5-1, the J gene TRBJ1-1; 8 bases map to TRBD1. Looked up from germline, CDR1 is SGHRS and CDR2 is YFSETQ. V lost 2 bases, J lost 1 base, and 4 bases stayed unmatched. The CDR3 has 15 amino acids. The chain's CDR3 is CASSLQGVENTEAFF. The CDR3, as DNA: TGCGCCAGCAGCTTACAGGGGGTGGAGAACACTGAAGCTTTCTTT. Filled out from reference TRBV5-1 and TRBJ1-1, the complete variable domain reads KAGVTQTPRYLIKTRGQQVTLSCSPISGHRSVSWYQQTPGQGLQFLFEYFSETQRNKGNFPGRFSGRQFSNSRSEMNVSTLELGDSALYLCASSLQGVENTEAFFGQGTRLTVV.

The chain is built from TRBV2 and TRBJ2-3, with D perhaps matching TRBD2 (5 bases). Trimming shortened V by 2 bases and J by 5 bases, and 11 bases separated the two germline ends. Germline lookup yields CDR1 SNHLY and CDR2 FYNNEI. This CDR3 is 14 amino acids long. DNA of the CDR3: TGTGCCAGCAGTGAATCGGGAAAGAAAGATACGCAGTATTTT. This translates into CASSESGKKDTQYF.

The chain links TRBV12-3 or TRBV12-4 to TRBJ2-1; 7 bases agree with TRBD1. This CDR3 is built from 13 residues. V shed 10 bases and J 6 bases; nucleotides not matched to a gene: 9. In DNA form, the CDR3 reads TGTGCCACCCAAAGGGGGCGAGGCAATGAGCAGTTCTTC. Protein product: CATQRGRGNEQFF.

The chain recombines TRBV5-4 with TRBJ2-1, with 7 bases fitting TRBD1. The CDR3 consists of 14 residues. In germline, CDR1 is SGHNT, CDR2 YYREEE (reference sequence). Losses at the gene ends were 2 bases for V and 3 bases for J; bases not matched to a gene: 2. The CDR3 DNA reads TGTGCCAGCAGCTTAGGGACAGACTACAATGAGCAGTTCTTC. Translating it yields CASSLGTDYNEQFF.

This clone was counted between two and nine times. The genes are TRBV5-1 and TRBJ2-7, with unresolved D. The ends were cut back, 3 bases at V and 1 base at J, with 11 bases in the middle. CDR3 size: 14 residues. Germline V CDR1 and CDR2: SGHRS, YFSETQ. As DNA, the CDR3 is TGCGCCAGCAGCTCCTTCGACATTTCCTACGAGCAGTACTTC. This codes for CASSSFDISYEQYF.

The gene calls are TRBV5-1 and TRBJ2-7; 11 bases map to TRBD1. The CDR3 has 15 residues. Germline values: CDR1 SGHRS, CDR2 YFSETQ. The J segment lost 7 bases and the V segment lost 0 bases, leaving 6 bases of the junction unmatched. CDR3 bases: TGCGCCAGCAGCTTGGAAGGACAGGGGGCGCGGGAGCAGTACTTC. Its translation: CASSLEGQGAREQYF.

This chain joins TRBV10-3 and TRBJ2-3, with 8 nucleotides matching TRBD2. The CDR3 consists of 13 residues. Germline V gene sequence: CDR1 ENHRY, CDR2 SYGVKD. Unmatched junction bases numbered 3, after V lost 6 bases and J lost 4 bases. The CDR3 sequence: CAIRSGGADTQYF. The CDR3 DNA reads as TGTGCCATCAGAAGCGGGGGAGCAGATACGCAGTATTTT.

The chain employs TRBV28 and TRBJ2-3, with D maybe TRBD2 (5 bases). CDR1 and CDR2 from the germline V gene are MDHEN and SYDVKM. Trimming pared 5 bases from V and 1 base from J, leaving 10 bases between. The CDR3 sequence is 14 residues long. The CDR3 loop reads CASSTPLGTDTQYF. The DNA for the CDR3 is TGTGCCAGCAGTACCCCACTAGGCACAGATACGCAGTATTTT.

This clone has ten or more counts. As DNA, the CDR3 is TGTGCCAGCAGTTTAGGACAGGGGCCAGGGGAGCAGTACTTC. It encodes CASSLGQGPGEQYF. V usage is TRBV27 and J usage is TRBJ2-7, with 9 nucleotides matching TRBD1. Germline V gene data show CDR1 as MNHEY and CDR2 as SMNVEV (reference sequence). Trimming at V came to 2 bases and at J to 7 bases, leaving 6 bases not matched to a gene. This CDR3 is 14 amino acids long.

The count of this clone is one. The rearrangement uses TRBV5-6 and TRBJ1-1, with 7 positions matching TRBD1. The V gene end was trimmed by 0 bases and the J gene end by 12 bases; junction bases not matched to a gene: 5. The germline V gene encodes CDR1 SGHDT and CDR2 YYEEEE. This CDR3 comprises 12 residues. The CDR3 loop reads CASSLATGRTFF. The CDR3 DNA is TGTGCCAGCAGCTTGGCGACAGGGAGGACTTTCTTT.

Comments on this clone: Within the sample, other DNA sequences also encode this same CDR3. The gene calls are TRBV18 and TRBJ2-3, with a possible D match to TRBD2 (5 bases). Germline-derived CDR1 and CDR2 are KGHSH and LQKENI. The CDR3 contains 13 residues. Trimming stripped 3 bases from V and 4 bases from J, with 8 bases between. CDR3 sequence (DNA): TGTGCCAGCTCACCCGGAGGCGCAGATACGCAGTATTTT. This encodes CASSPGGADTQYF.

The rearrangement links TRBV29-1 to TRBJ2-7, with a possible D match to TRBD1 (5 bases). V lost 6 bases to trimming and J lost 4 bases, with 16 bases between them. This CDR3 has 13 amino acids. Germline CDR1 reads SQVTM; CDR2 reads ANQGSEA. The CDR3 region is CSVGDGAGYEQYF. CDR3 nucleotides: TGCAGCGTAGGGGATGGGGCAGGGTACGAGCAGTACTTC.

The rearrangement uses TRBV2 and TRBJ2-5; 8 nucleotides line up with TRBD1. Germline values: CDR1 SNHLY, CDR2 FYNNEI. V was clipped by 5 bases and J by 5 bases; unmatched bases: 7. This CDR3 has 14 amino acids. CDR3 nucleotide sequence: TGTGCCAGCAGTAAGGGCAGGGGGCGTGAGACCCAGTACTTC. Translating gives CASSKGRGRETQYF.

This chain links TRBV2 with TRBJ1-2; 8 nucleotides line up with TRBD1. V shed 5 bases, J shed 7 bases, and the junction held 12 bases outside the gene matches. Per the germline V gene, CDR1 is SNHLY and CDR2 is FYNNEI. There are 15 residues in the CDR3. This CDR3 is CASSSQGGPIGGYTF. The CDR3 nucleotides read TGTGCCAGCAGTTCACAGGGGGGCCCAATTGGTGGCTACACCTTC. The full variable domain, its missing parts supplied by reference TRBV2 and TRBJ1-2, is EPEVTQTPSHQVTQMGQEVILRCVPISNHLYFYWYRQILGQKVEFLVSFYNNEISEKSEIFDDQFSVERPDGSNFTLKIRSTKLEDSAMYFCASSSQGGPIGGYTFGSGTRLTVV.